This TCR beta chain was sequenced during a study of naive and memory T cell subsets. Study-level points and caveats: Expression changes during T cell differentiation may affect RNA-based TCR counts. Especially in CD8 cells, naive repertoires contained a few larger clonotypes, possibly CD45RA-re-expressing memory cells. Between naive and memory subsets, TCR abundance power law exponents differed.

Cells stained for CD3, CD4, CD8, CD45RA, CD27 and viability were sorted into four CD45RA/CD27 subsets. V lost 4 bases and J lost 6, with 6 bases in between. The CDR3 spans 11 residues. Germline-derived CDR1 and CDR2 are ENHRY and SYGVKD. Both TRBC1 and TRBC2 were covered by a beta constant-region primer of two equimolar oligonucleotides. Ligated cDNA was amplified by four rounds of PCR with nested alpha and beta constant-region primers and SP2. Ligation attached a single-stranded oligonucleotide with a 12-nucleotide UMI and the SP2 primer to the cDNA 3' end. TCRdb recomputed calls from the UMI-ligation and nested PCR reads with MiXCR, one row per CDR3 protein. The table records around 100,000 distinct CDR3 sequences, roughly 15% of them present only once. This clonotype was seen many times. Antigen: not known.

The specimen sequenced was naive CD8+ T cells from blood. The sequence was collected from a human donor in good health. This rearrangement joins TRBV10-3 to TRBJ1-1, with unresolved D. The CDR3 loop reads CAISAGSEAFF. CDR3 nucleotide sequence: TGTGCCATCAGTGCTGGGTCTGAAGCTTTCTTT.